The clone carrying this T cell receptor beta chain appeared many times. Its target is unknown. TCRdb reprocessed the 5' RACE reads with MiXCR, giving one entry per CDR3 protein. The sample includes some 300,000 distinct CDR3 sequences, about 10% of them seen just once. This sample stems from a study of T cells after yellow fever vaccination. The CDR3 loop spans 16 amino acids. Germline loops: CDR1 SGDLS, CDR2 YYNGEE. The V gene lost 0 bases and the J gene lost 5 bases, with 15 bases spanning the gap. Study-level results: One caveat is that FACS-sorted repertoires could contain abundant clonotypes contaminating from the bulk population.

Source: CD4+ T cells sorted from PBMCs, taken 5 days after the yellow fever booster vaccination. V is TRBV9 and J is TRBJ2-1; weak D call: TRBD2 (7 bases). The receptor comes from a man aged 18 to 30 who received the YFV17D yellow fever vaccine. The CDR3 sequence is CASSVGRGGPHNEQFF. Here the CDR3 DNA reads TGTGCCAGCAGCGTAGGGAGGGGGGGGCCACACAATGAGCAGTTCTTC. Using reference TRBV9 and TRBJ2-1 for the parts outside the CDR3, the full variable domain is DSGVTQTPKHLITATGQRVTLRCSPRSGDLSVYWYQQSLDQGLQFLIQYYNGEERAKGNILERFSAQQFPDLHSELNLSSLELGDSALYFCASSVGRGGPHNEQFFGPGTRLTVL.